This TCR beta chain originates from a study of response to subunit inactivated influenza vaccine. Regarding the study as a whole: Each seasonal flu vaccination may recruit only limited new T cells, authors suggested.

One entry per CDR3 protein, called by TCRdb with MiXCR from the RT-PCR reads. The table records 450,000 to 600,000 distinct CDR3 sequences, approximately 15% of them present only once. V lost 6 bases to trimming and J lost 3 bases, with 14 bases between them. The CDR3 contains 14 residues. This clonotype showed up just a few times. Its antigen is currently unknown. This clonotype originated in a man in his fifties or sixties who received an inactivated influenza vaccine. The sample here was CD4+ T cells sorted from PBMCs, taken less than 25 months after vaccination. The V gene is TRBV12-3 or TRBV12-4, the J gene TRBJ1-2; D is unresolved. The CDR3 sequence: CASRPTGRYYGYTF. CDR3 nucleotides: TGTGCCAGCAGACCAACCGGGAGGTACTATGGCTACACCTTC.